The 26 T cell receptor beta chains below all came from one sample that was sequenced in a study of vaccination effects on CD4 cells after COVID-19 (dated by TCRdb to the early 2020s). Libraries were constructed by the immunoSEQ multiplex PCR assay. Imported from immuneACCESS, the table was reduced by TCRdb to in-frame sequences with V and J called. These copies leave out some clones; in studies compared against another copy, an unresolved V gene accounts for under half, and the cause of the remainder is not known. This sample gives 45,000 to 50,000 clones in total; about 80% of them show up just once. The ten largest clones represent about 12% of the sample. After approximately eleven days of culture, CD4+ T cells were isolated with the EasySep CD4+ T cell isolation kit. No antigen is known for these receptors. The input for sequencing was CD4+ T cells from PBMCs cultured without peptide, taken before COVID-19 vaccination. Receptor source: a human donor who had a prior SARS-CoV-2 infection.

A word on this clone: The junction differs from germline at one of its ends, possibly a read error. The chain employs TRBV11-3 and TRBJ1-1; the D is unclear. The CDR3 consists of 11 residues. Germline assignment: CDR1 SGHNT and CDR2 YENEEA. As DNA, the CDR3 is TGTGCCAGCAGCCAGAACTCTGAAGCTTTCTTT. Its translation is CASSQNSEAFF.

The rearrangement uses TRBV4-3 and TRBJ2-2; 7 bases fit TRBD2. Germline V gene lookup returns CDR1 LGHNA and CDR2 YSLEER. V was pared by 2 bases and J by 0 bases, with 12 bases of the junction left unmatched. The CDR3 has 19 residues. CDR3 sequence: CASSQYLSSGGTNTGELFF. The DNA for the CDR3 is TGCGCCAGCAGCCAATACCTAAGTTCGGGGGGTACGAACACCGGGGAGCTGTTTTTT.

V and J are TRBV4-2 and TRBJ2-7; TRBD1 matches at 11 bases. The CDR3 is 16 residues long. The germline V gene encodes CDR1 LGHNA and CDR2 YNFKEQ. J gave up 1 base and V 2 bases, and 4 bases lay outside the gene matches. This CDR3 is CASSQMGTGGSYEQYF. For the CDR3, the DNA is TGTGCCAGCAGCCAAATGGGGACAGGGGGGTCCTACGAGCAGTACTTC.

This clone was observed a handful of times. The chain has TRBV9 and TRBJ1-3; D is undetermined. Trimming pared 0 bases from V and 0 bases from J, leaving 13 bases between. The CDR3 spans 17 residues. Germline loops: CDR1 SGDLS, CDR2 YYNGEE. The CDR3 spells CASSVGNRGSSGNTIYF. The CDR3 DNA sequence: TGTGCCAGCAGCGTAGGCAACAGAGGCAGCTCTGGAAACACCATATATTTT.

The chain has TRBV9 and TRBJ1-4; the D gene is possibly TRBD1 (6 bases). Germline lookup yields CDR1 SGDLS and CDR2 YYNGEE. This CDR3 has 15 amino acids. Trimming removed 0 bases at V and 0 bases at J, with 6 bases between. Here the CDR3 DNA reads TGTGCCAGCAGCGTAGACAGGGCAACTAATGAAAAACTGTTTTTT. Protein: CASSVDRATNEKLFF. The complete variable domain, with remaining parts taken from reference TRBV9 and TRBJ1-4, reads DSGVTQTPKHLITATGQRVTLRCSPRSGDLSVYWYQQSLDQGLQFLIQYYNGEERAKGNILERFSAQQFPDLHSELNLSSLELGDSALYFCASSVDRATNEKLFFGSGTQLSVL.

This chain joins TRBV7-8 and TRBJ1-2; D call uncertain. This CDR3 spans 14 amino acids. CDR1 and CDR2 from the germline V gene are SGHVS and FQNEAQ. Trimming shortened V by 2 bases and J by 2 bases, and 9 bases separated the two germline ends. In nucleotides, the CDR3 is TGTGCCAGCAGCTTATCTCTGGGGAACTATGGCTACACCTTC. Protein sequence: CASSLSLGNYGYTF.

The V call is TRBV3-1 (or the pseudogene TRBV3-2), the J call TRBJ2-3; 8 bases agree with TRBD2. The length of the CDR3 is 14 residues. With 7 bases clipped from V and 2 bases from J, the junction kept 5 bases outside the gene matches. CDR1 and CDR2 (germline): LGHDT, YNNKEL (reference sequence). The CDR3 spells CASTLAGTTDTQYF. The CDR3 nucleotides read TGTGCCAGCACTTTAGCGGGGACCACAGATACGCAGTATTTT.

This chain joins TRBV7-2 and TRBJ2-7; the match to TRBD2 covers 8 bases. Germline CDR1 reads SGHTA; CDR2 reads FQGNSA. V shed 2 bases and J 6 bases; nucleotides not matched to a gene: 9. This CDR3 is 15 amino acids long. CDR3 coding DNA: TGTGCCAGCAGCTTAATTGGGATAGCGGGATCCGAGCAGTACTTC. It is translated as CASSLIGIAGSEQYF.

V usage is TRBV4-1 and J usage is TRBJ2-3; D is uncertain. Germline V gives CDR1 MGHRA, CDR2 YSYEKL. V was cut by 0 bases and J by 12 bases, with 16 bases left in between. This CDR3 has 14 residues. The CDR3 spells CASSQDRIGLFQYF. DNA for the CDR3: TGCGCCAGCAGCCAAGATCGAATCGGCCTTTTTCAGTATTTT.

The rearrangement links TRBV15 to TRBJ2-3; 9 nucleotides align to TRBD1. CDR1 and CDR2 (germline): LNHNV, YYDKDF (reference sequence). CDR3 size: 16 residues. V lost 2 bases, J lost 1 base, and 4 bases stayed unmatched. The CDR3 region is CATSRYRDRGTDTQYF. As DNA, the CDR3 is TGTGCCACCAGCAGATATAGGGACAGGGGCACAGATACGCAGTATTTT.

J is TRBJ1-1 and V is TRBV6-1, with D possibly matching TRBD1 (5 bases). The length of the CDR3 is 19 residues. CDR1 is MNHNS, CDR2 SASEGT, per germline. Trimming took 2 bases from V and 0 from J, leaving 22 bases between them. As DNA, the CDR3 is TGTGCCAGCAGTGAAAGTGGATCGGGGCTCTATAGGATGAACACTGAAGCTTTCTTT. It is translated as CASSESGSGLYRMNTEAFF.

This clone is a singleton in its sample. The rearrangement links TRBV7-2 to TRBJ2-5, with D possibly TRBD2 on 6 matching bases. The CDR3 length is 17 residues. Trimming took 3 bases from V and 5 from J, leaving 22 bases between them. Germline CDR1 reads SGHTA; CDR2 reads FQGNSA. This chain's CDR3 is CASSFFSGSGRGETQYF. In DNA, the CDR3 is TGTGCCAGCAGCTTTTTCTCGGGCTCGGGCCGGGGGGAGACCCAGTACTTC.

This clone was counted a few times. The chain is built from TRBV11-3 and TRBJ2-7; 7 bases agree with TRBD1. This CDR3 comprises 15 residues. CDR1 and CDR2 from the germline V gene are SGHNT and YENEEA. V trimming: 4 bases; J trimming: 2 bases; junction bases outside the gene matches: 8. The CDR3 spells CASSSLTGKTYEQYF. Written as DNA, the CDR3 is TGTGCCAGCAGCTCCCTGACAGGGAAGACCTACGAGCAGTACTTC.

The sample holds a few counts of this clone. This chain links TRBV5-4 with TRBJ1-1; unclear D gene. Germline CDR1 and CDR2: SGHNT and YYREEE (reference sequence). V shed 1 base and J shed 1 base, with 8 bases lying between them. The CDR3 runs 14 residues. CDR3: CASSLSVQNTEAFF. Written as DNA, the CDR3 is TGTGCCAGCAGCTTGTCGGTCCAGAACACTGAAGCTTTCTTT.

The chain is built from TRBV27 and TRBJ1-2; 9 nucleotides agree with TRBD1. V lost 3 bases to trimming and J lost 5 bases; unmatched junction nucleotides: 7. CDR1 is MNHEY, CDR2 SMNVEV, per germline (reference sequence). This CDR3 is 15 amino acids long. CDR3 sequence reads: CASSFNSQGAYGYTF. The CDR3 region has the DNA TGTGCCAGCAGTTTTAATTCACAGGGGGCGTATGGCTACACCTTC.

The CDR3 spells CSASISGGYNEQFF. The CDR3 DNA sequence: TGCAGTGCTAGTATTAGCGGGGGCTACAATGAGCAGTTCTTC. This chain uses TRBV20-1 with TRBJ2-1, with 9 bases lining up with TRBD2. V was clipped by 3 bases and J by 3 bases; unmatched bases: 3. The germline gives CDR1 DFQATT, CDR2 SNEGSKA (reference sequence). The CDR3 runs 14 residues.

The V gene is TRBV5-1, the J gene TRBJ2-1; possibly TRBD2 for D (6 bases). Germline assignment: CDR1 SGHRS and CDR2 YFSETQ. The V end was cut by 3 bases, the J end by 4 bases, with 17 bases between. The CDR3 totals 16 residues. The CDR3 sequence: CASSSRGGGVYNEQFF. DNA for the CDR3: TGCGCCAGCAGCTCGCGGGGAGGCGGGGTATACAATGAGCAGTTCTTC.

The V and J genes are TRBV7-9 and TRBJ2-7; maybe TRBD2 (6 bases). From germline, CDR1 is SEHNR and CDR2 FQNEAQ (reference sequence). The CDR3 contains 12 residues. Trimming cost V 5 bases and J 1 base, with 6 bases left between them. This CDR3 is CASSRESYEQYF. CDR3 DNA: TGTGCCAGCAGCCGGGAGTCCTACGAGCAGTACTTC. Looking up the rest from reference TRBV7-9 and TRBJ2-7 gives the full variable domain: DTGVSQNPRHKITKRGQNVTFRCDPISEHNRLYWYRQTLGQGPEFLTYFQNEAQLEKSRLLSDRFSAERPKGSFSTLEIQRTEQGDSAMYLCASSRESYEQYFGPGTRLTVT.

This sequence joins TRBV15 and TRBJ2-1; D call uncertain. V lost 1 base and J 0 bases, leaving 13 bases between the germline ends. The CDR3 loop spans 17 amino acids. Germline values: CDR1 LNHNV, CDR2 YYDKDF (reference sequence). CDR3 coding DNA: TGTGCCACCAGCAGAGTAGGGTGGGATAGCTCCTACAATGAGCAGTTCTTC. Its translation is CATSRVGWDSSYNEQFF.

The chain uses TRBV9 and TRBJ2-7; 7 bases line up with TRBD1. The V gene's germline CDR1 is SGDLS and CDR2 YYNGEE. There are 14 residues in the CDR3. With V trimmed by 5 bases and J by 3 bases, 8 bases remained unmatched. CDR3 region: CASRNVGQVYEQYF. For the CDR3, the DNA is TGTGCCAGCAGGAATGTCGGACAGGTCTACGAGCAGTACTTC.

In this sample, this clone turned up once. The V call is TRBV2, the J call TRBJ2-2; D ambiguous. CDR3 length: 16 amino acids. Trimming took off 3 bases at V and 6 bases at J, with 17 bases between the two ends. The germline V gene encodes CDR1 SNHLY and CDR2 FYNNEI. The CDR3 nucleotides are TGTGCCAGCAGTGATAGGCGGCAGTGGAGAGCCGGGGAGCTGTTTTTT. Protein sequence: CASSDRRQWRAGELFF.

This clone was counted only a few times. The chain employs TRBV7-2 and TRBJ1-2; a weak D match, TRBD1 (6 bases). V lost 1 base and J lost 8, with 17 bases in between. CDR1 and CDR2 (germline): SGHTA, FQGNSA. The CDR3 has 15 residues. The CDR3 region is CASSLETGISRGYTF. CDR3 sequence (DNA): TGTGCCAGCAGCTTAGAAACAGGGATTAGCAGGGGCTACACCTTC. The entire variable domain, with the rest obtained from reference TRBV7-2 and TRBJ1-2, is as follows: GAGVSQSPSNKVTEKGKDVELRCDPISGHTALYWYRQSLGQGLEFLIYFQGNSAPDKSGLPSDRFSAERTGGSVSTLTIQRTQQEDSAVYLCASSLETGISRGYTFGSGTRLTVV.

This clone was counted between two and nine times. The chain has TRBV27 and TRBJ2-7; TRBD1 agrees at 9 bases. V lost 9 bases and J lost 5; bases outside the gene matches: 20. Germline CDR1 reads MNHEY; CDR2 reads SMNVEV (reference sequence). This CDR3 has 17 amino acids. In DNA form, the CDR3 reads TGTGCCAGACGTAGACGTTTTCCGGGACAGGGTTGCCACGAGCAGTACTTC. It codes for CARRRRFPGQGCHEQYF.

The rearrangement uses TRBV6-6 and TRBJ1-5; 7 positions match TRBD1. The J segment lost 2 bases and the V segment lost 6 bases, leaving 7 bases of the junction unmatched. The CDR3 totals 15 residues. CDR1 is MNHNY and CDR2 is SVGAGI in the germline V gene (reference sequence). The CDR3 loop reads CASRGTVYRNQPQHF. The CDR3 DNA sequence: TGTGCCAGCAGGGGGACAGTTTACCGCAATCAGCCCCAGCATTTT.

The chain recombines TRBV6-5 with TRBJ2-7; perhaps TRBD1 as D (6 bases). Germline CDR1 and CDR2: MNHEY and SVGAGI. The CDR3 runs to 16 residues. V lost 4 bases and J lost 0, with 16 bases in between. The CDR3 spells CASSSGTGSSSYEQYF. CDR3 in DNA: TGTGCCAGCAGTTCCGGAACAGGGAGCAGCTCCTACGAGCAGTACTTC.

This chain links TRBV5-1 with TRBJ2-5; D is ambiguous. This CDR3 has 13 amino acids. Germline assignment: CDR1 SGHRS and CDR2 YFSETQ. Trimming left V 4 bases short and J 0 bases short, with 7 bases between. The CDR3 DNA follows: TGCGCCAGCAGCGTGACACACCAAGAGACCCAGTACTTC. Its protein is CASSVTHQETQYF.